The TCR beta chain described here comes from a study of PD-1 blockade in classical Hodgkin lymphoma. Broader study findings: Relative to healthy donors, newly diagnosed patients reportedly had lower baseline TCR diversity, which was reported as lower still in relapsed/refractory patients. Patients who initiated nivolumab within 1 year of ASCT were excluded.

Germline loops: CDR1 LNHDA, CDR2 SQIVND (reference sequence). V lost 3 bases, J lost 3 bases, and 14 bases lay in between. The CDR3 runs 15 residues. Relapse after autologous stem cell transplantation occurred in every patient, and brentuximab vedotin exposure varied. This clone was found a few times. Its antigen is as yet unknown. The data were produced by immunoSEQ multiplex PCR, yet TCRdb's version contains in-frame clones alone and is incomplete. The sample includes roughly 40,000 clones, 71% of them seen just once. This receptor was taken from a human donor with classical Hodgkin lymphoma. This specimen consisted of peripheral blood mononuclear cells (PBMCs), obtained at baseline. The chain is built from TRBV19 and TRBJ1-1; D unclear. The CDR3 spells CASSIIKEIYTEAFF. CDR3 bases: TGTGCCAGTAGTATTATTAAGGAAATTTACACTGAAGCTTTCTTT. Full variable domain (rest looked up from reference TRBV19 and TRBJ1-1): DGGITQSPKYLFRKEGQNVTLSCEQNLNHDAMYWYRQDPGQGLRLIYYSQIVNDFQKGDIAEGYSVSREKKESFPLTVTSAQKNPTAFYLCASSIIKEIYTEAFFGQGTRLTVV.